This T cell receptor beta chain was retrieved from a study of radiation and T cells in renal cell carcinoma. Documented time point: blood 2 weeks post-SBRT. As for treatment: 15 Gy SBRT to primary tumor, nephrectomy 4 weeks later. This CDR3 spans 15 amino acids. V dropped 6 bases and J dropped 5 bases, with 19 bases sitting between them. Germline V lookup: CDR1 LGHNT, CDR2 FRNRAP. Using immunoSEQ multiplex PCR, the repertoire was profiled, and TCRdb retains in-frame clones only, with some absent. The table lists some 120,000 clones, approximately 78% of them singletons. The TCR originated in an older woman with renal cell carcinoma. Sample: blood, taken from a patient whose treatment included radiotherapy and nephrectomy. The rearrangement joins TRBV12-5 to TRBJ1-1; D is possibly TRBD1 (5 bases). The CDR3 protein is CASGAGTPGLTEAFF. The CDR3 DNA follows: TGTGCTAGTGGGGCCGGGACTCCGGGGTTAACTGAAGCTTTCTTT. Full variable domain (rest looked up from reference TRBV12-5 and TRBJ1-1): DARVTQTPRHKVTEMGQEVTMRCQPILGHNTVFWYRQTMMQGLELLAYFRNRAPLDDSGMPKDRFSAEMPDATLATLKIQPSEPRDSAVYFCASGAGTPGLTEAFFGQGTRLTVV.